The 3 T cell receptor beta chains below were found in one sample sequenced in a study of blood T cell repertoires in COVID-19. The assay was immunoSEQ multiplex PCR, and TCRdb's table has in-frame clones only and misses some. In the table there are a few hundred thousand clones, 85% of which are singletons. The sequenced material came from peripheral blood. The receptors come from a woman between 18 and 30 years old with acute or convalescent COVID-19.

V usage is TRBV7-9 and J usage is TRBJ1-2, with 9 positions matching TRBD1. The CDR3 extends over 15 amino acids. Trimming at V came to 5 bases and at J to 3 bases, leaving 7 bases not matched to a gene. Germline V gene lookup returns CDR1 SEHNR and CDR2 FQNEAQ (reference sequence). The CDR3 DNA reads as TGTGCCAGCAGCGGATACAGGGGGCTCGACTATGGCTACACCTTC. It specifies CASSGYRGLDYGYTF.

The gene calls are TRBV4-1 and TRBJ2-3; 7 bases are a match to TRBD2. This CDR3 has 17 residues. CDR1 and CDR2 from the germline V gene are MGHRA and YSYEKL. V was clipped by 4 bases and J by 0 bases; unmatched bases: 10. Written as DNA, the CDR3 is TGCGCCAGCAGCCTTGAAACTAGCGATACTAGCACAGATACGCAGTATTTT. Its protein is CASSLETSDTSTDTQYF.

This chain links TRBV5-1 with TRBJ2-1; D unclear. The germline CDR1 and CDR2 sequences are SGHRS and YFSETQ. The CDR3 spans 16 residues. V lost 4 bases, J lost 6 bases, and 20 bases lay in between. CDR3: CASSDFRAPVLNEQFF. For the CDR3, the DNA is TGCGCCAGCAGCGATTTTCGAGCACCCGTACTCAATGAGCAGTTCTTC.